This entry concerns a single TCR beta chain. Its matching antigen is unknown. Other DNA sequences from this sample encode an identical CDR3 as well. Primers included in the PCR were 60 Vbeta and 13 Jbeta primers. Here immunoSEQ multiplex PCR was the method, and the copy in TCRdb shows in-frame clones only, minus some. The sample has more than 85,000 clones, about 68% seen once; the top ten hold 13% to 15%. Trimming pared 2 bases from V and 2 bases from J, leaving 7 bases between. This CDR3 region has 14 residues. CDR1 SGHTA and CDR2 FQGNSA come from the germline V gene. These data originate in a study of cytomegalovirus exposure and HLA in healthy donors. Study observations and caveats: Among donors in an Asian-associated ancestry cluster, a later analysis reportedly found fewer N-insertions than the roughly 610-donor mean. Researchers reported in a later analysis that a missense DCLRE1C variant was tied to TCR beta V- and J-gene trimming. Follow-up analysis found HLA locus-dependent TCR association rates, highest for DRB1 and lowest for HLA-C.

V gene TRBV7-2 combines with J gene TRBJ1-5; D uncertain. The sequence was collected from a male donor in good health and CMV-seropositive. Sequenced material: PBMCs. The CDR3 sequence is CASSLTFGNQPQHF. In DNA, the CDR3 is TGTGCCAGCAGCTTAACATTTGGCAATCAGCCCCAGCATTTT.